These T cell receptor beta chains were read from a single sample in a study of blood T cell repertoires in COVID-19. The protocol was immunoSEQ multiplex PCR, while the TCRdb copy is restricted to in-frame clones and leaves out a portion. Here the sample spans roughly 430,000 clones, approximately 91% being singletons. The sample taken for sequencing was PBMCs or T cells enriched from blood (not recorded which). The receptor set was obtained from a woman in her forties with acute COVID-19. The conserved cysteine and the conserved F or W are not part of the CDR3 here. Size tells how often a clone was seen (once, few, many) or the class of an expanded clone, and some rows leave it out.

v_gene: TRBV19
abundance: NA
len: 11
CDR3aa: ASSIRQGTEAF

v_gene: TRBV4-1
abundance: NA
len: 12
CDR3aa: ASSPTRGLYGYT

v_gene: TRBV10-3
abundance: NA
len: 13
CDR3aa: AISAGTGVGTEAF

v_gene: TRBV19
abundance: NA
len: 12
CDR3aa: ASSVQGSNQPQH

v_gene: TRBV3-1/TRBV3-2
abundance: NA
len: 9
CDR3aa: ASSQIAEQF

v_gene: TRBV3-1/TRBV3-2
abundance: NA
len: 11
CDR3aa: ASTDREGSPLH

v_gene: TRBV30
abundance: NA
len: 10
CDR3aa: AWGQGVAGYT

v_gene: TRBV4-1
abundance: NA
len: 13
CDR3aa: ASSQSSSSYNEQF

v_gene: TRBV20-1
abundance: NA
len: 9
CDR3aa: SASLGVEAF

v_gene: TRBV19
abundance: NA
len: 14
CDR3aa: ASSRTPGISTGELF

v_gene: TRBV5-6
abundance: NA
len: 15
CDR3aa: ASSAQTGLSYNSPLH

v_gene: TRBV9
abundance: NA
len: 12
CDR3aa: ASSVSGFSYEQY

v_gene: TRBV2
abundance: NA
len: 13
CDR3aa: ASSEGRVVLYGYT

v_gene: TRBV5-6
abundance: NA
len: 13
CDR3aa: ASSFRDRGSNGYT

v_gene: TRBV10-3
abundance: once
len: 14
CDR3aa: AIAREGISSGNTIY

v_gene: TRBV19
abundance: NA
len: 15
CDR3aa: ASSWDRGLGSDDEQY

v_gene: TRBV10-3
abundance: NA
len: 11
CDR3aa: AIQGQGGTEAF

v_gene: TRBV19
abundance: NA
len: 11
CDR3aa: ASTVGDPYGYT

v_gene: TRBV6-5
abundance: NA
len: 12
CDR3aa: ASSRTGGDYGYT

v_gene: TRBV7-9
abundance: NA
len: 9
CDR3aa: ASSLGGGYT

v_gene: TRBV27
abundance: NA
len: 13
CDR3aa: ASSLSEGDPYEQY

v_gene: TRBV13
abundance: NA
len: 13
CDR3aa: ASSTGDRVNYEQY

v_gene: TRBV11-2
abundance: few
len: 14
CDR3aa: ASSLSGGEPYNEQF

v_gene: TRBV7-9
abundance: NA
len: 13
CDR3aa: ASSRQGSNNQPQH

v_gene: TRBV24-1
abundance: NA
len: 13
CDR3aa: ATSDSTGQSYEQY

v_gene: TRBV3-1/TRBV3-2
abundance: NA
len: 12
CDR3aa: ASKMRQGSYEQY

v_gene: TRBV11-2
abundance: NA
len: 13
CDR3aa: ASSLEDRPVDEQF

v_gene: TRBV10-3
abundance: NA
len: 10
CDR3aa: AISGQGHGYT

v_gene: TRBV20-1
abundance: NA
len: 12
CDR3aa: SASAGYSNQPQH

v_gene: TRBV7-9
abundance: few
len: 12
CDR3aa: ASSFNRVDYEQY

v_gene: TRBV4-1
abundance: NA
len: 14
CDR3aa: ASSQEERTGGNEQF

v_gene: TRBV24-1
abundance: NA
len: 10
CDR3aa: ATSQGLETQY

v_gene: TRBV24-1
abundance: NA
len: 15
CDR3aa: ATSDPTRGPKTDTQY

v_gene: TRBV2
abundance: NA
len: 13
CDR3aa: ASGPLAGQNNEQF

v_gene: TRBV5-1
abundance: few
len: 12
CDR3aa: ASSFSGAELEQY

v_gene: TRBV3-1/TRBV3-2
abundance: NA
len: 11
CDR3aa: ASSQDNSGGSN